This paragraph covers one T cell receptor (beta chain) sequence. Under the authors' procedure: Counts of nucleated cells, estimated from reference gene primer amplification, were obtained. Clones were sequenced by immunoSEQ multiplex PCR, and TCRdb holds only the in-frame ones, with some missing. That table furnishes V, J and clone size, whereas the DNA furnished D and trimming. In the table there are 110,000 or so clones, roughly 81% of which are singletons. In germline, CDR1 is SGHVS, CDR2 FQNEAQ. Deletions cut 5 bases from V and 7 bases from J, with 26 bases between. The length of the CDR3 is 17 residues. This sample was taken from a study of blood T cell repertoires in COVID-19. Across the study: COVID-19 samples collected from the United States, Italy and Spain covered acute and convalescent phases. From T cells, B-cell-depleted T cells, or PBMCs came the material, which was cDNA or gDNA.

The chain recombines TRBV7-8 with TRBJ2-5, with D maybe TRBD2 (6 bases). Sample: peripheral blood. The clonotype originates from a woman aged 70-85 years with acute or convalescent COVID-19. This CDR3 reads CASSETRPGATLRTQYF. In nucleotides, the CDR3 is TGTGCCAGCAGCGAGACGCGGCCGGGAGCGACTTTAAGGACCCAGTACTTC.